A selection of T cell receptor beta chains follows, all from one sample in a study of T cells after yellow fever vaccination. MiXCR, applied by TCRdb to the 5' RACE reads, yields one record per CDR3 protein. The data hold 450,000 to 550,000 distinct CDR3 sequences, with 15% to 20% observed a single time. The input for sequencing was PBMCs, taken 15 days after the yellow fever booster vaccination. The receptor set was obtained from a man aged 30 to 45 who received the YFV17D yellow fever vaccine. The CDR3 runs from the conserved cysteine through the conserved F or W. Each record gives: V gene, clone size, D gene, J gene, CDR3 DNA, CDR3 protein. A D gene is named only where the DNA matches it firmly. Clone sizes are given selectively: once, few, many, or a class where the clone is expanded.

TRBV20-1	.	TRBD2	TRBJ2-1	TGCAGTGCTCGGGCTAGCGGGATCTACAATGAGCAGTTCTTC	CSARASGIYNEQFF
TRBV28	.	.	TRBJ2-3	TGTGCCAGCACAGGGGGAGGCGTTCCAAATACGCAGTATTTT	CASTGGGVPNTQYF
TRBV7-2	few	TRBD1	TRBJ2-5	TGTGCCAGCAGCCCTAGGCACAGGGGGCCCAGAGAGACCCAGTACTTC	CASSPRHRGPRETQYF
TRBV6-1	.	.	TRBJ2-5	TGTGCCAGCAGTCGCGTAGCCCTATACCAAGAGACCCAGTACTTC	CASSRVALYQETQYF
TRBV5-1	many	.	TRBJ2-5	TGCGCCAGCAGCTTGGGAGGCGTCCAGTACTTC	CASSLGGVQYF
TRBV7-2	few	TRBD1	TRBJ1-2	TGTGCCAGCAGCCAACGGGACAGGGCCTACTATGGCTACACCTTC	CASSQRDRAYYGYTF
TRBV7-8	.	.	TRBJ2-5	TGTGCCAGCAATCCAACCCTGGACTCCCGTACTCGGGAGACCCAGTACTTC	CASNPTLDSRTRETQYF
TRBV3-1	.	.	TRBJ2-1	TGTGCCAGCAGCCAGGGCCGGTGGACACTCAATGAGCAGTTCTTC	CASSQGRWTLNEQFF
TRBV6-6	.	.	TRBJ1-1	TGTGCCAGCAGTTATCCCTACACTGAAGCTTTCTTT	CASSYPYTEAFF
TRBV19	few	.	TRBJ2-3	TGTGCCAGTAGCTTGATCCTCCGACAGCGCACAGATACGCAGTATTTT	CASSLILRQRTDTQYF
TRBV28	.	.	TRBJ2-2	TGTGCCAGCAGTTTTTATTGGCCAGCCGGAGCCGGGGAGCTGTTTTTT	CASSFYWPAGAGELFF
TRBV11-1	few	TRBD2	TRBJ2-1	TGTGCCAGCAGCTTAGCAACGACTAGCGGGAGCTCCTACAATGAGCAGTTCTTC	CASSLATTSGSSYNEQFF
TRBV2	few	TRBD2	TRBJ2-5	TGTGCCAGCAGTGGGACTAGCGGGAGAGGACAAGAGACCCAGTACTTC	CASSGTSGRGQETQYF
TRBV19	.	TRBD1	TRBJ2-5	TGTGCCAGTATAGGGACAGGGAGCCAAGAGACCCAGTACTTC	CASIGTGSQETQYF
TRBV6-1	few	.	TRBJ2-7	TGTGCCAGCAGTGGACCCCCGGGACAAAGCTCCTACGAGCAGTACTTC	CASSGPPGQSSYEQYF
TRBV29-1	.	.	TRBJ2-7	TGCAGCGTTGAAGCCCAGCAAGGGGGCGAGCAGTACTTC	CSVEAQQGGEQYF